The rows below give T cell receptor beta chains drawn from one sample of a study of cytomegalovirus exposure and HLA in healthy donors. TCRdb's copy holds only in-frame clones and misses some; the assay was immunoSEQ multiplex PCR. In the table there are approximately 190,000 clones, 82% of which are singletons. Specimen: PBMCs. The receptors here all came from a woman aged 50 to 60 in good health and CMV-seropositive. Each CDR3 is given with its conserved first and last residue. Each record gives: J gene, clone size, V gene, CDR3 length, D gene, CDR3 protein, CDR3 DNA. D genes are given only for firm matches. The size field is filled for only some rows; it gives once, few, many or a size class.

TRBJ2-7	.	TRBV10-2	14	.	CASLGVQGGYEQYF	TGCGCCAGCCTGGGGGTGCAGGGAGGCTACGAGCAGTACTTC
TRBJ1-6	.	TRBV4-3	14	.	CASSPTGVGSPLHF	TGCGCCAGCAGCCCTACCGGGGTAGGCTCACCCCTCCACTTT
TRBJ2-3	.	TRBV7-2	13	.	CASSLAGPDTQYF	TGTGCCAGCAGCTTGGCAGGGCCAGATACGCAGTATTTT
TRBJ2-7	.	TRBV28	13	TRBD2	CASNRGRRYEQYF	TGTGCCAGTAACCGCGGGAGGAGGTACGAGCAGTACTTC
TRBJ2-1	.	TRBV5-1	12	TRBD1	CASKGARDEQFF	TGCGCCAGCAAGGGGGCGCGGGATGAGCAGTTCTTC
TRBJ1-1	.	TRBV5-1	15	TRBD1	CASSGRGTGNTEAFF	TGCGCCAGCAGCGGTCGAGGGACAGGGAACACTGAAGCTTTCTTT
TRBJ2-7	.	TRBV5-6	14	TRBD1	CASSSGTGRYEQYF	TGTGCCAGCAGCTCCGGGACAGGGAGGTACGAGCAGTACTTC
TRBJ2-3	.	TRBV27	16	TRBD2	CASSPGTSGSTDTQYF	TGTGCCAGCAGTCCCGGGACTAGCGGGAGCACAGATACGCAGTATTTT
TRBJ1-1	.	TRBV7-2	15	.	CASSPYGGPETEAFF	TGTGCCAGCAGCCCCTACGGGGGGCCGGAAACTGAAGCTTTCTTT
TRBJ2-1	.	TRBV5-1	15	TRBD2	CASSSLTSSNNEQFF	TGCGCCAGCAGCTCCCTGACTAGCTCTAACAATGAGCAGTTCTTC
TRBJ2-2	.	TRBV5-1	14	.	CASASGFNTGELFF	TGCGCCAGTGCCTCCGGGTTTAACACCGGGGAGCTGTTTTTT
TRBJ1-1	few	TRBV7-2	13	TRBD1	CASSLQGAAEAFF	TGTGCCAGCAGCTTACAGGGGGCTGCCGAAGCTTTCTTT
TRBJ2-1	.	TRBV6-5	14	TRBD1	CASGTGTGGNEQFF	TGTGCCAGCGGTACCGGGACAGGGGGCAATGAGCAGTTCTTC
TRBJ1-1	.	TRBV10-1	14	.	CASSPVGRDSEAFF	TGCGCCAGCAGCCCAGTTGGGAGAGACTCTGAAGCTTTCTTT
TRBJ2-1	.	TRBV11-2	15	.	CASSFGESSYNEQFF	TGTGCCAGCAGCTTTGGGGAGAGCTCCTACAATGAGCAGTTCTTC
TRBJ2-7	.	TRBV5-1	15	TRBD1	CASRPGSRTGYEQYF	TGCGCCAGCAGGCCCGGTAGCAGGACAGGGTACGAGCAGTACTTC
TRBJ2-7	.	TRBV6-1	15	TRBD2	CASRVLAGGPNEQYF	TGTGCCAGCAGGGTACTAGCGGGAGGGCCAAACGAGCAGTACTTC
TRBJ2-7	once	TRBV7-2	15	TRBD2	CASSLAGGGVYEQYF	TGTGCCAGCAGCTTAGCGGGCGGGGGGGTCTACGAGCAGTACTTC
TRBJ2-7	.	TRBV6-1	12	.	CASSSGTYEQYF	TGTGCCAGCAGCTCAGGAACCTACGAGCAGTACTTC
TRBJ2-3	few	TRBV29-1	13	.	CSVEKGAEDTQYF	TGCAGCGTTGAAAAAGGGGCAGAAGATACGCAGTATTTT
TRBJ1-1	.	TRBV15	14	.	CATSRDYAVTEAFF	TGTGCCACCAGCAGAGATTATGCGGTCACTGAAGCTTTCTTT
TRBJ1-2	.	TRBV19	15	TRBD1	CASSMGQGEIYGYTF	TGTGCCAGTAGTATGGGACAGGGTGAAATCTATGGCTACACCTTC
TRBJ2-7	.	TRBV6-5	14	TRBD2	CASSPGTSSYEQYF	TGTGCCAGCAGTCCCGGGACTAGCTCCTACGAGCAGTACTTC
TRBJ1-5	once	TRBV19	14	.	CASSVASWGQPQHF	TGTGCCAGTAGTGTCGCAAGTTGGGGCCAGCCCCAGCATTTT
TRBJ2-7	.	TRBV27	18	TRBD2	CASSSTSGATDLLYEQYF	TGTGCCAGCAGTTCGACTAGCGGGGCGACGGACTTACTCTACGAGCAGTACTTC
TRBJ2-5	.	TRBV5-8	16	TRBD1	CASSYPGTGGGKTQYF	TGTGCCAGCAGCTACCCCGGGACAGGGGGCGGGAAGACCCAGTACTTC
TRBJ1-6	.	TRBV4-1	15	TRBD1	CASSQQTGHNSPLHF	TGCGCCAGCAGCCAACAGACAGGGCATAATTCACCCCTCCACTTT
TRBJ2-7	once	TRBV4-1	17	TRBD1	CASSQATDRGEVYEQYF	TGCGCCAGCAGCCAAGCAACCGACAGGGGCGAGGTCTACGAGCAGTACTTC
TRBJ2-7	.	TRBV5-1	14	.	CASSSRDSGYEQYF	TGCGCCAGCAGCTCCCGGGACTCAGGGTACGAGCAGTACTTC
TRBJ2-5	.	TRBV10-3	13	.	CAISDGSWETQYF	TGTGCCATCAGTGACGGGAGTTGGGAGACCCAGTACTTC
TRBJ2-1	.	TRBV11-3	12	.	CASSLGQGEQFF	TGTGCCAGCAGCTTAGGTCAGGGGGAGCAGTTCTTC
TRBJ1-1	.	TRBV6-4	13	.	CASSAEGNTEAFF	TGTGCCAGCAGTGCCGAGGGGAACACTGAAGCTTTCTTT
TRBJ2-3	.	TRBV19	14	.	CASNYQRGTDTQYF	TGTGCCAGTAACTACCAGCGGGGCACAGATACGCAGTATTTT